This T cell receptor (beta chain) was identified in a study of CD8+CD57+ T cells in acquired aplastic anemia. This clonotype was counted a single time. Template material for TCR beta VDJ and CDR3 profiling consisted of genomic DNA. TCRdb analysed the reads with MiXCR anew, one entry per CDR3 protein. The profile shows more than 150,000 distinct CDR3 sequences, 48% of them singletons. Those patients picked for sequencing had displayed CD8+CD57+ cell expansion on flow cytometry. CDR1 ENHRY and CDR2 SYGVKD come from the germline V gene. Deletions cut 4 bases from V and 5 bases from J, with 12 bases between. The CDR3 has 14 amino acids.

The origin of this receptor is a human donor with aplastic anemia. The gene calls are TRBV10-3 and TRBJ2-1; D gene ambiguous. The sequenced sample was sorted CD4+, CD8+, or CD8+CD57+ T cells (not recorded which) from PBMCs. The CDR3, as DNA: TGTGCCATCAGTGGAGGCACACCTAACAATGAGCAGTTCTTC. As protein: CAISGGTPNNEQFF.